The entry below describes one T cell receptor (beta chain). Its antigen is still unknown. Only CD45RO-negative cells positively selected for CCR7 counted as naive CD8 cells, so terminally differentiated effector memory CD45RA+ cells were excluded. In the original analysis: Filtering differed since immunoSEQ provided only junctions, with no quality scores. Some clones are missing from TCRdb's copy, which holds only in-frame ones; the method was immunoSEQ multiplex PCR. D and trimming were read from the DNA, whereas the V and J calls and clone size are those reported in that table. Of roughly 2.1 million clones in the sample, just over 90% were seen once. This specimen comes from a study of shared clonotypes between healthy human individuals. Findings of the study overall: When compared with the clonotypes that were shared by all four sorted-subset donors, the non-shared clonotypes turned out to have lower generation probabilities.

The V gene lost 3 bases and the J gene lost 5 bases, with 17 bases spanning the gap. The CDR3 loop spans 16 amino acids. CDR1 KGHSH and CDR2 LQKENI come from the germline V gene. The chain joins TRBV18 to TRBJ1-5, with D perhaps matching TRBD1 (5 bases). Material for sequencing was naive CD8+ T cells from PBMCs. This clonotype originated in a man aged 18 to 30 in good health. Some clones in this sample may be carry-over from other donors' samples. CDR3 in DNA: TGTGCCAGCTCACCGCAGAGCCGCGGGGGGTATCAGCCCCAGCATTTT. Amino acid sequence: CASSPQSRGGYQPQHF.